The 4 T cell receptor beta chains reported below all come from one sample, sequenced in a study of OX40 agonist ivuxolimab in advanced cancers. Only in-frame clones appear in the TCRdb table, and some are missing; sequencing was by immunoSEQ multiplex PCR. There are tens of thousands of clones in the sample; around 90% occur only once, and 0.45% to 0.55% lies in the top ten. The sample was CD4+ or CD8+ T cells sorted from blood, taken in a trial of the OX40 agonist ivuxolimab. The origin of the receptors is an adult with an advanced solid tumor such as melanoma, head and neck, liver or kidney cancer.

V usage is TRBV6-9 and J usage is TRBJ1-2, with 10 nucleotides matching TRBD1. This CDR3 spans 14 amino acids. V was clipped by 3 bases and J by 6 bases; unmatched bases: 4. The germline CDR1 and CDR2 sequences are MNHGY and SVAAGI. This chain's CDR3 is CASSYEGQGHGYTF. Here the CDR3 DNA reads TGTGCCAGCAGTTACGAGGGACAGGGGCATGGCTACACCTTC.

This chain uses TRBV5-6 with TRBJ1-2, with a tentative D call TRBD1 (5 bases). The CDR3 runs 15 residues. Per germline, CDR1 SGHDT and CDR2 YYEEEE. With 5 bases removed from V and 1 base from J, the gap between germline ends came to 15 bases. The chain's CDR3 is CASSSWGRDNYGYTF. In DNA form, the CDR3 reads TGTGCCAGCAGTTCGTGGGGCAGGGATAACTATGGCTACACCTTC.

This clone appeared a single time. The V gene is TRBV2, the J gene TRBJ1-3; D remains unclear. V lost 4 bases, J lost 5 bases, and 15 bases lay in between. CDR3 length: 15 amino acids. Germline V gene sequence: CDR1 SNHLY, CDR2 FYNNEI. The CDR3 DNA follows: TGTGCCAGCAGTGTATCCAGTGGAAATCGAAACACCATATATTTT. Translated: CASSVSSGNRNTIYF.

This chain links TRBV6-1 with TRBJ1-2; D gene ambiguous. From germline, CDR1 is MNHNS and CDR2 SASEGT. V was shortened by 4 bases and J by 2 bases, with 5 bases between the two germline ends. This CDR3 is built from 12 residues. In nucleotides, the CDR3 is TGTGCCAGCAGTGCCGGCAACTATGGCTACACCTTC. Translation gives CASSAGNYGYTF.